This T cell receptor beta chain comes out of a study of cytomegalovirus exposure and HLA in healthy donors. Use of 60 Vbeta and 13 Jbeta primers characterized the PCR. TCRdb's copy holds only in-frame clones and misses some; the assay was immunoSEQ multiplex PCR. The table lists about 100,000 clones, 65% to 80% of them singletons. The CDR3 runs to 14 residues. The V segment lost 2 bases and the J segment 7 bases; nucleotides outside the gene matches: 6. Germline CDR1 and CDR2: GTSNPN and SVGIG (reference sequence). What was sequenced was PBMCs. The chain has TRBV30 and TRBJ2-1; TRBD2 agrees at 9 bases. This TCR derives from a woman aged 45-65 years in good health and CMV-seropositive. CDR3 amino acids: CAWSFGTSRNEQFF. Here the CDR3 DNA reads TGTGCCTGGAGTTTCGGGACTAGCAGGAATGAGCAGTTCTTC.